These 5 T cell receptor beta chains share one sample of origin, sequenced in a study of CXCR3-negative and CXCR3-positive naive CD8 T cells. Study-wide results and caveats: TRB CDR3s of CXCR3-positive naive cells were more hydrophobic than those of CXCR3-negative naive cells.

UMI-labeled 5' RACE TRB cDNA libraries were prepared from the cells. For each CDR3 protein, TCRdb gives one entry from its re-call of the 5' RACE reads, without DNA. The sample totals fewer than 90,000 distinct CDR3 sequences; its top ten clones hold around 0.62%. For these receptors, no antigen is known. Sequencing was carried out using naive CXCR3+ CD8+ T cells from blood. As to subset: CD45RO-CCR7+CD27+CD95- naive CD8+ T cells expressing CXCR3 (TNR3+). The receptors shown here come from a human donor in good health. Some clones in this sample may be carry-over from other donors' samples.

The V and J genes are TRBV7-3 and TRBJ2-1; TCRdb picks TRBD1, but there is no DNA to check that call. The germline V gene has CDR1 SGHTA and CDR2 FQGTGA. CDR3 length: 16 residues. CDR3 amino acids: CASSLIPSGKADEQFF.

The chain has TRBV27 and TRBJ2-7; TCRdb's assignment of TRBD1 cannot be checked, as there is no DNA. This CDR3 is built from 15 residues. Germline V CDR1 and CDR2: MNHEY, SMNVEV (reference sequence). CDR3 protein: CASSLSTPAGYEQYF.

The chain employs TRBV20-1 and TRBJ2-1. This CDR3 region has 15 residues. Per the germline V gene, CDR1 is DFQATT and CDR2 is SNEGSKA (reference sequence). The CDR3 is CSARDHSSSYNEQFF.

The chain recombines TRBV14 with TRBJ2-7. The CDR3 is 12 residues long. Germline V lookup: CDR1 SGHDN, CDR2 FVKESK. This CDR3 is CASSQVRNEQYF.

The chain links TRBV28 to TRBJ2-3; the D call from TCRdb, TRBD2, cannot be confirmed without DNA. CDR1 and CDR2 (germline): MDHEN, SYDVKM. CDR3 length equals 14 residues. The CDR3 here is CASSSTSHTDTQYF.